This T cell receptor beta chain was profiled in a study of blood T cells in healthy people across ages. In the study overall: The capture of about one barcoded beta molecule per two T cells was achieved by template switching.

A J-beta primer mix and a sample-barcoded 5' primer were used in a second PCR of roughly 6 to 11 cycles. MiXCR, applied by TCRdb to the 5' RACE reads, yields one record per CDR3 protein. The data contain fewer than 1,000,000 distinct CDR3 sequences, 35% to 60% of them singletons. This clonotype was found a few times. V lost 3 bases, J lost 3 bases, and 18 bases lay in between. This CDR3 comprises 16 residues. Per germline, CDR1 SEHNR and CDR2 FQNEAQ (reference sequence). Sequenced: blood. The sequence was obtained from a man older than 75 in good health. The rearrangement joins TRBV7-9 to TRBJ2-7; the D is unclear. CDR3 sequence (DNA): TGTGCCAGCAGCTTGGGGTCGGGCCTGGGGTACTACGAGCAGTACTTC. It is translated as CASSLGSGLGYYEQYF. Using reference TRBV7-9 and TRBJ2-7 for the parts outside the CDR3, the full variable domain is DTGVSQNPRHKITKRGQNVTFRCDPISEHNRLYWYRQTLGQGPEFLTYFQNEAQLEKSRLLSDRFSAERPKGSFSTLEIQRTEQGDSAMYLCASSLGSGLGYYEQYFGPGTRLTVT.